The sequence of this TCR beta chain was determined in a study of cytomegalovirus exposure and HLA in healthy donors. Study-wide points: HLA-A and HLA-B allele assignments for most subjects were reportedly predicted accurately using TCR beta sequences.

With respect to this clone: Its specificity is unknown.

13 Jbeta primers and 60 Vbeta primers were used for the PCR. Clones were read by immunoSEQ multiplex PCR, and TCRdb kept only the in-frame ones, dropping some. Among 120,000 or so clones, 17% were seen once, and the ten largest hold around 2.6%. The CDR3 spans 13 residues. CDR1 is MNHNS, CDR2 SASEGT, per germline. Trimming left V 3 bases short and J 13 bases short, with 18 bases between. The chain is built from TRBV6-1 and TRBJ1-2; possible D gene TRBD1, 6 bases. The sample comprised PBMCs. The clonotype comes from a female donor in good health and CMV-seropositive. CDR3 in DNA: TGTGCCAGCAGTGAGGCCGCGACAGGCCCTACCACCTTC. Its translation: CASSEAATGPTTF.